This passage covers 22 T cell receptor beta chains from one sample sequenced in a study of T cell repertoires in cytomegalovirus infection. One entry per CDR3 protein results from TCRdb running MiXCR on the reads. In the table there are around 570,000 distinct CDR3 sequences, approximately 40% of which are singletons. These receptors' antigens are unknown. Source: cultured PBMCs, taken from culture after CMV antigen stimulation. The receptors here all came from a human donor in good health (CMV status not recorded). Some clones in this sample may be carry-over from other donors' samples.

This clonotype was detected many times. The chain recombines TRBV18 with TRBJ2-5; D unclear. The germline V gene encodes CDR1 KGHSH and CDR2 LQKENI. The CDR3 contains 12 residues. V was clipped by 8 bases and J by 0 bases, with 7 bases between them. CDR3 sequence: CASSPDQETQYF. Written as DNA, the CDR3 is TGTGCCAGCAGCCCCGACCAAGAGACCCAGTACTTC.

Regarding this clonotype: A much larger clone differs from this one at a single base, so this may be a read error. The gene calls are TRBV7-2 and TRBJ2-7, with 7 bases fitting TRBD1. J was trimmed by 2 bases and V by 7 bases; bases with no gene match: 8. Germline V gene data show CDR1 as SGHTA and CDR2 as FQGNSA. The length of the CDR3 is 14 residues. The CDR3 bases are TGTGCCAGCACCCCGGGACAGTGGACCTACGAGCAGTACTTC. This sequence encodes CASTPGQWTYEQYF.

The CDR3 DNA is TGTGCCAGCAGAGGGGCCGGCGGGGCCTACAATGAGCAGTTCTTC. Encoded protein: CASRGAGGAYNEQFF. The chain recombines TRBV2 with TRBJ2-1; the D gene is possibly TRBD2 (6 bases). V was shortened by 6 bases and J by 2 bases, with 14 bases between the two germline ends. Germline CDR1 reads SNHLY; CDR2 reads FYNNEI. The CDR3 extends over 15 amino acids.

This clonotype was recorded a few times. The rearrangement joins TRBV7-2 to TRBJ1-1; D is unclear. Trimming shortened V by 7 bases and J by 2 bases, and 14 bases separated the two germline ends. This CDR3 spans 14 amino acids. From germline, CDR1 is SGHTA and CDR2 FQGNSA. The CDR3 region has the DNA TGTGCCAGCACCAGAGACCTCCTTAACACTGAAGCTTTCTTT. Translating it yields CASTRDLLNTEAFF.

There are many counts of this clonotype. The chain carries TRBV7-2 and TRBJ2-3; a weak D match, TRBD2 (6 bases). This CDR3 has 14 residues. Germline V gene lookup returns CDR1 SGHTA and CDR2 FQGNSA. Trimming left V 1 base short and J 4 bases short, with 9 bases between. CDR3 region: CASSLGGDSDTQYF. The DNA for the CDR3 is TGTGCCAGCAGCTTAGGCGGGGACTCAGATACGCAGTATTTT.

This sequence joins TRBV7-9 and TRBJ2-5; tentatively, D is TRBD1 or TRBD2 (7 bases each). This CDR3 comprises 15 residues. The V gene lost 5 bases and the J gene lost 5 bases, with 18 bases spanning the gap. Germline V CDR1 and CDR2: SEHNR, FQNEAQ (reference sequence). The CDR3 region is CASSPGGGLRETQYF. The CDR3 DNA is TGTGCCAGCAGCCCAGGGGGGGGACTCCGGGAGACCCAGTACTTC.

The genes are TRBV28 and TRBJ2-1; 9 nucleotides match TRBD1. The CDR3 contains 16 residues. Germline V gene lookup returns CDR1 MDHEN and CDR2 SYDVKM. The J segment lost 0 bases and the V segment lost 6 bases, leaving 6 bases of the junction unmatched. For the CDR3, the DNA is TGTGCCAGCAGACACAGGGGGCTCGGCTCCTACAATGAGCAGTTCTTC. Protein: CASRHRGLGSYNEQFF.

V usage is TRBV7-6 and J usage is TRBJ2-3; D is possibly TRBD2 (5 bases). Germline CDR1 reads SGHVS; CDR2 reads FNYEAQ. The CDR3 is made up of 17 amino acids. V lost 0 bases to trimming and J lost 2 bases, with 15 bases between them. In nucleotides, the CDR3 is TGTGCCAGCAGCTTAGCTTTTTCGGGAATTAACACAGATACGCAGTATTTT. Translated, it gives CASSLAFSGINTDTQYF. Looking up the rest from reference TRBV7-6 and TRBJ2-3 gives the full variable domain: GAGVSQSPRYKVTKRGQDVALRCDPISGHVSLYWYRQALGQGPEFLTYFNYEAQQDKSGLPNDRFSAERPEGSISTLTIQRTEQRDSAMYRCASSLAFSGINTDTQYFGPGTRLTVL.

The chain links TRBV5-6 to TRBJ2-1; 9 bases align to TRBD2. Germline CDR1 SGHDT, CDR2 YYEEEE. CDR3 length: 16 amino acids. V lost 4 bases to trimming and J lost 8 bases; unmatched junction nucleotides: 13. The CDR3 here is CASSPPAGGVVYEQFF. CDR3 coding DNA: TGTGCCAGCAGCCCACCAGCGGGAGGTGTAGTATATGAGCAGTTCTTC.

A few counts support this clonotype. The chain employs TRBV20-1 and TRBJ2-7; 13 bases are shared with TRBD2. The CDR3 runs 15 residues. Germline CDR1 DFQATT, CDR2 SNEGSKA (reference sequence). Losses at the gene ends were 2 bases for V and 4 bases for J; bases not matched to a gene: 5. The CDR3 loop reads CSARTTSGGLYEQYF. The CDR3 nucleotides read TGCAGTGCTAGAACGACTAGCGGGGGGCTTTACGAGCAGTACTTC.

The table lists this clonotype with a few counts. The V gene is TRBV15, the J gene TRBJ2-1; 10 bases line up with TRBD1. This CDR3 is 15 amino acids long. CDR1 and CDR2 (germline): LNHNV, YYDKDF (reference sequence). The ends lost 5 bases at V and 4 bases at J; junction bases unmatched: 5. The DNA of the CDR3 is TGTGCCACCAGCGGCCGGGACAGGGGATACAATGAGCAGTTCTTC. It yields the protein CATSGRDRGYNEQFF.

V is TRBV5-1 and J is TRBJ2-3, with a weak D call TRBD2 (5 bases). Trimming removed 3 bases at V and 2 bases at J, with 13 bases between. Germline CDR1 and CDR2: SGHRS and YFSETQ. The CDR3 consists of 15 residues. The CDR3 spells CASSSNGGSTDTQYF. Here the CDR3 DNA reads TGCGCCAGCAGCTCCAATGGAGGTTCCACAGATACGCAGTATTTT.

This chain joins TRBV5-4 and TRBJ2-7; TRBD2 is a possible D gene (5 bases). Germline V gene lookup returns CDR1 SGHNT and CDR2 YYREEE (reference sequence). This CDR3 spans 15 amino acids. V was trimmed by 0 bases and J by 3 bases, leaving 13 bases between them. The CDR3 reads CASSLAGNRVYEQYF. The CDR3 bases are TGTGCCAGCAGCTTGGCCGGGAACAGAGTCTACGAGCAGTACTTC.

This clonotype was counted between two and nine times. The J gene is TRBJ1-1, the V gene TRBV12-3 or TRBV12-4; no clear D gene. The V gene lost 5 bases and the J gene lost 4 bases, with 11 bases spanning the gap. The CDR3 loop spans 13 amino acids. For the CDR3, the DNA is TGTGCCAGCAGTATGAGGGAGGGCACTGAAGCTTTCTTT. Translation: CASSMREGTEAFF.

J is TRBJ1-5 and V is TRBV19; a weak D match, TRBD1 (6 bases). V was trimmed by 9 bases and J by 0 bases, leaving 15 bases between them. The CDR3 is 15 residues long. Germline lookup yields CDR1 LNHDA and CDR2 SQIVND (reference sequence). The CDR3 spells CASRLGQLSNQPQHF. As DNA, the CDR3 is TGTGCCAGCCGCCTGGGACAACTTAGCAATCAGCCCCAGCATTTT.

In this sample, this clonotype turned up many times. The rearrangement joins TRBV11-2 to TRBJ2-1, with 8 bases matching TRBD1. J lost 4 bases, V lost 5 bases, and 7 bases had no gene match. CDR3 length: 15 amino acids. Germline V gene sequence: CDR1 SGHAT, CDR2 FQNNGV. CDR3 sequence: CASSPTDRVYNEQFF. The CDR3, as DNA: TGTGCCAGCAGCCCAACGGACAGGGTGTACAATGAGCAGTTCTTC.

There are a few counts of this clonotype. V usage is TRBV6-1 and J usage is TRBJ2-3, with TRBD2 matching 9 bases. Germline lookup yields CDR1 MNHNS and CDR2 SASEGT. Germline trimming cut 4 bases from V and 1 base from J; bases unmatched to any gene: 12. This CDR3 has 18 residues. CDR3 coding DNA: TGTGCCAGCAGTGCGACTAGCGGAATCCTCAAGGGCACAGATACGCAGTATTTT. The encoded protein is CASSATSGILKGTDTQYF.

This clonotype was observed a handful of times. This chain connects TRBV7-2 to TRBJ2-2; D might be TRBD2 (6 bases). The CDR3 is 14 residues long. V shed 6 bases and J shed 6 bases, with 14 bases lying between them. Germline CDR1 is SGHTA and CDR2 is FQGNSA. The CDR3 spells CASRSGPGAGELFF. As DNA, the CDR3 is TGTGCCAGCAGGTCGGGGCCGGGGGCCGGGGAGCTGTTTTTT.

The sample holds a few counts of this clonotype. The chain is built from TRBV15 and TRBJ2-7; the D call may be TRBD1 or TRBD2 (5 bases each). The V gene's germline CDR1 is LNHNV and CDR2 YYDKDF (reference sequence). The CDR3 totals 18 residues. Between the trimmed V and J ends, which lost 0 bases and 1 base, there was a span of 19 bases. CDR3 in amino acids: CATSRDPPWGSGSYEQYF. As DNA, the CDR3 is TGTGCCACCAGCAGAGACCCCCCATGGGGGTCCGGTTCCTACGAGCAGTACTTC.

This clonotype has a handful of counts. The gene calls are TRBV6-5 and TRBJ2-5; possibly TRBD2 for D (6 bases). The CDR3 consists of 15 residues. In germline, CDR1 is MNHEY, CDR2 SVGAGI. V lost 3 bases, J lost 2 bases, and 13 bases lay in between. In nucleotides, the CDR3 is TGTGCCAGCAGTTATTCGGGGACTGCACAAGAGACCCAGTACTTC. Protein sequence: CASSYSGTAQETQYF.

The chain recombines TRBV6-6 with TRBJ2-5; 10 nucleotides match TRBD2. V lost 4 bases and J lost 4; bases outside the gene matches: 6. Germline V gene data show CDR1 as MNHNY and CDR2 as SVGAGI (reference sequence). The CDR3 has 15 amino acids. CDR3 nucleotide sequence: TGTGCCAGCAGTTCTTTAGCGGGGGGAGGAGAGACCCAGTACTTC. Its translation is CASSSLAGGGETQYF.

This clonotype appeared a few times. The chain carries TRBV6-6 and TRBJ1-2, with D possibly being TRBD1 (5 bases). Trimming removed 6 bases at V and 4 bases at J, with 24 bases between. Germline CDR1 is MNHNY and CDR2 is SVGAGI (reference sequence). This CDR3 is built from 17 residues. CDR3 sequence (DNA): TGTGCCAGCAGCCCCCAGATGGGGCAGGTTGTAGGCTATGGCTACACCTTC. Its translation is CASSPQMGQVVGYGYTF.